This T cell receptor (beta chain) was recorded in a study of blood T cell repertoires in COVID-19. The CDR3 loop spans 15 amino acids. CDR1 is SNHLY, CDR2 FYNNEI, per germline. Trimming stripped 8 bases from V and 7 bases from J, with 18 bases between. Sequencing used immunoSEQ multiplex PCR; TCRdb keeps in-frame clones, though not all of them. The sample includes about 480,000 clones, roughly nine tenths of them seen just once. Sequencing was performed on peripheral blood. The chain links TRBV2 to TRBJ1-6; D uncertain. This clonotype was sampled from a man between 18 and 29 years old with COVID-19, enrolled during active disease. The CDR3 coding sequence is TGTGCCAGCGGGAGGTCCTCAACTGGGAATTCACCCCTCCACTTT. Protein sequence: CASGRSSTGNSPLHF.